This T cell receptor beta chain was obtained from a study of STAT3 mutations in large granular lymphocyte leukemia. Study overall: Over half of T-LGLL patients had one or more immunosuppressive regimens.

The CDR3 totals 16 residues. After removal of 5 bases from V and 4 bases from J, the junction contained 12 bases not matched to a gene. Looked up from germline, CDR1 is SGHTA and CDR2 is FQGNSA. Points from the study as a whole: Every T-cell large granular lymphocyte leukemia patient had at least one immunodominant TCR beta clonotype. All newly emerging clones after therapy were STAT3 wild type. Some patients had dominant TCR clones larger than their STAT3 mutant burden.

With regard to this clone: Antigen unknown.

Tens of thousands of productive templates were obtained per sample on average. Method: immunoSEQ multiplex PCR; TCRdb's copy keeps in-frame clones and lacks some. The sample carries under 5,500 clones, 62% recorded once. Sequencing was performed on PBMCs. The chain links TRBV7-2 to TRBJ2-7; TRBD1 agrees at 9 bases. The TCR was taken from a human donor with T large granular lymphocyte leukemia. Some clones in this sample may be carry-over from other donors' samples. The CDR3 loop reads CASSLGDRAIGYEQYF. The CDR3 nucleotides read TGTGCCAGCAGCCTCGGGGACAGGGCAATCGGGTACGAGCAGTACTTC.